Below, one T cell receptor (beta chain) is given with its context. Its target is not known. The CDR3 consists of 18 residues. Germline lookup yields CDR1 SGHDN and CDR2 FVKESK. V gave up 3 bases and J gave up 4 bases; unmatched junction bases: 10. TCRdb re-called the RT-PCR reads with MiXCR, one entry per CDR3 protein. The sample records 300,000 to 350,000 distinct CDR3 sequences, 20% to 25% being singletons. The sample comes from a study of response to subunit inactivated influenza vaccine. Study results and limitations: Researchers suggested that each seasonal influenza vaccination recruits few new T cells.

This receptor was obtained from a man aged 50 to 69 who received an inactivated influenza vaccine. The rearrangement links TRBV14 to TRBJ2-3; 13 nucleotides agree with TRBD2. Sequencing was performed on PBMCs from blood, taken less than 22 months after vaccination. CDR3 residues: CASSHRPGTSGEADTQYF. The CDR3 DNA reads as TGTGCCAGCAGCCACCGCCCCGGGACTAGCGGGGAGGCAGATACGCAGTATTTT.